This T cell receptor beta chain was recorded in a study of patients and donors after allogeneic stem cell transplantation. V gave up 6 bases and J gave up 3 bases, with 9 bases separating them. Germline assignment: CDR1 MNHEY and CDR2 SVGAGI. The CDR3 has 12 amino acids. MiXCR, applied by TCRdb to the RT-PCR reads, yields one record per CDR3 protein. The sample contains about 2,600 distinct CDR3 sequences, 7.5% to 8.5% of which appear only once. The specimen sequenced was blood, either unsorted or a sorted T cell fraction (not recorded which). This receptor was identified in a human donor who was either an allogeneic HSCT recipient or a stem cell or donor lymphocyte infusion donor (not recorded which). It is not recorded whose cells these are; they may come from a transplant donor. The chain joins TRBV6-5 to TRBJ2-7; no reliable D call. CDR3 sequence reads: CASRSEVYEQYF. For the CDR3, the DNA is TGTGCCAGCAGAAGCGAAGTCTACGAGCAGTACTTC.